This TCR beta chain was documented in a study of blood T cells in healthy people across ages. Findings and limits, study-wide: Estimated diversity, derived from one million T cells, was regarded as an underestimate.

V trimming: 1 base; J trimming: 11 bases; junction bases outside the gene matches: 9. The CDR3 spans 14 residues. Germline V gives CDR1 MNHEY, CDR2 SVGEGT. On this clonotype: Its target is unknown.

The authors ran a second PCR of about 6 to 12 cycles using a sample-barcoded 5' primer and a J-beta primer mix. TCRdb re-analysed the 5' RACE reads in MiXCR, keeping a single row per CDR3 protein. The profile shows 800,000 to 1,000,000 distinct CDR3 sequences, around 46% of them singletons. The chain combines TRBV6-2 or TRBV6-3 with TRBJ1-1; TRBD1 matches at 8 bases. The material sequenced was blood. This clonotype originated in a man aged 25-40 years in good health. The CDR3, as DNA: TGTGCCAGCAGTTACTACTCCGGGACAGGCGACGCTTTCTTT. Its protein is CASSYYSGTGDAFF.